The next 7 T cell receptor beta chains were all read from a single sample in a study of cytomegalovirus exposure and HLA in healthy donors. A multiplex PCR was run with 60 Vbeta primers and 13 Jbeta primers. The repertoire was sequenced with immunoSEQ multiplex PCR; TCRdb's copy has only in-frame clones and lacks some. The data show 85,000 to 100,000 clones, approximately 71% seen once. The sequenced sample was PBMCs. The receptor set was obtained from a man aged 45-65 years in good health and CMV-seronegative.

The rearrangement uses TRBV5-1 and TRBJ2-7; 7 nucleotides match TRBD1. The CDR3 spans 15 residues. The J segment lost 7 bases and the V segment lost 5 bases, leaving 15 bases of the junction unmatched. The germline V gene encodes CDR1 SGHRS and CDR2 YFSETQ. The CDR3 nucleotides read TGCGCCAGCAGGCCCCGGGACAGCGCTTTGACTGAGCAGTACTTC. It translates to CASRPRDSALTEQYF. The full variable domain, its missing parts supplied by reference TRBV5-1 and TRBJ2-7, is KAGVTQTPRYLIKTRGQQVTLSCSPISGHRSVSWYQQTPGQGLQFLFEYFSETQRNKGNFPGRFSGRQFSNSRSEMNVSTLELGDSALYLCASRPRDSALTEQYFGPGTRLTVT.

The chain combines TRBV27 with TRBJ2-5; 11 bases fit TRBD1. CDR1 MNHEY and CDR2 SMNVEV come from the germline V gene (reference sequence). This CDR3 region has 13 residues. The J segment lost 5 bases and the V segment lost 4 bases, leaving 0 bases of the junction unmatched. In nucleotides, the CDR3 is TGTGCCAGCAGTTGGACAGGGGGCGAGACCCAGTACTTC. It specifies CASSWTGGETQYF.

This chain connects TRBV29-1 to TRBJ2-1; 9 nucleotides agree with TRBD2. This CDR3 comprises 13 residues. J gave up 9 bases and V 7 bases, and 10 bases lay outside the gene matches. Germline V lookup: CDR1 SQVTM, CDR2 ANQGSEA. CDR3 nucleotide sequence: TGCAGCGGAATTTGGACTAGCGTGGGTGAGCAGTTCTTC. This sequence encodes CSGIWTSVGEQFF.

This chain connects TRBV6-5 to TRBJ1-2; D remains ambiguous. V was shortened by 6 bases and J by 8 bases, with 13 bases between the two germline ends. Germline CDR1 is MNHEY and CDR2 is SVGAGI. CDR3 size: 12 residues. CDR3 in DNA: TGTGCCAGCAGACGAGACATGATCGGCTACACCTTC. Translating gives CASRRDMIGYTF.

To note about this clone: Because the CDR3's place on the DNA is in doubt, the DNA is left out and the CDR3 is given as listed by TCRdb. The V call is TRBV7-9, the J call TRBJ1-2; TRBD1 was called by the table and not checked on the DNA. CDR1 and CDR2 from the germline V gene are SEHNR and FQNEAQ (reference sequence). Both ends counted, the CDR3 spans 12 residues. CDR3 amino acids: CASSFGQGARTF.

The table lists this clone with a few counts. The CDR3 nucleotides are TGTGCCAGCAGTTGGCAGGGGGACACCGGGGAGCTGTTTTTT. This gives the protein CASSWQGDTGELFF. The V and J genes are TRBV6-5 and TRBJ2-2; 7 nucleotides match TRBD1. V lost 4 bases to trimming and J lost 3 bases; unmatched junction nucleotides: 2. The length of the CDR3 is 14 residues. CDR1 MNHEY and CDR2 SVGAGI come from the germline V gene.

This clone appeared a few times. The chain couples TRBV5-6 to TRBJ1-2; tentative D call: TRBD1 (6 bases). This CDR3 is 13 amino acids long. Germline-derived CDR1 and CDR2 are SGHDT and YYEEEE. Between the trimmed V and J ends, which lost 4 bases and 6 bases, there was a span of 13 bases. CDR3 DNA: TGTGCCAGCAGCAAGACAGGTTTTCATGGCTACACCTTC. It is translated as CASSKTGFHGYTF. The entire variable domain, with the rest obtained from reference TRBV5-6 and TRBJ1-2, is as follows: DAGVTQSPTHLIKTRGQQVTLRCSPKSGHDTVSWYQQALGQGPQFIFQYYEEEERQRGNFPDRFSGHQFPNYSSELNVNALLLGDSALYLCASSKTGFHGYTFGSGTRLTVV.